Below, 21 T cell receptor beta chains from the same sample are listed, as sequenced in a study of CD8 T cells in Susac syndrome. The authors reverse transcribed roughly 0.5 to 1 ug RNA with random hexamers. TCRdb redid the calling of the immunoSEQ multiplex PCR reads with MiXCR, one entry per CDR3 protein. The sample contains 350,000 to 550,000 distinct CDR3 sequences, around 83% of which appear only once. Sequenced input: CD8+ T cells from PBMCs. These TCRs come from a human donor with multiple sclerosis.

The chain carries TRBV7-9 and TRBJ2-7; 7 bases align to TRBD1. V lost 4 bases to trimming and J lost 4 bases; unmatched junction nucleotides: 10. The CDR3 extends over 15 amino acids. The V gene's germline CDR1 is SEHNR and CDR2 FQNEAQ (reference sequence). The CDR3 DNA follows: TGTGCCAGCAGCTCCGGGACAGTCAACCCGTACGAGCAGTACTTC. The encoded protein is CASSSGTVNPYEQYF.

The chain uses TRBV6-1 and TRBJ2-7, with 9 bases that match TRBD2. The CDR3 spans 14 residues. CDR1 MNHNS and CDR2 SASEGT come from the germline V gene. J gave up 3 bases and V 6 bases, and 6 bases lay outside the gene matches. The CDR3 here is CASRLSGRLYEQYF. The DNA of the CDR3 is TGTGCCAGCAGGCTTAGCGGGAGACTCTACGAGCAGTACTTC.

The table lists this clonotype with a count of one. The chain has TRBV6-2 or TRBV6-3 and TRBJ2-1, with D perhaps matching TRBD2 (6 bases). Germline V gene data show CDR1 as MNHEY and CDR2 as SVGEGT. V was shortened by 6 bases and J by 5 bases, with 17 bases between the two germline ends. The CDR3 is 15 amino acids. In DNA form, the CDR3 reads TGTGCCAGCAGCCTCCCAGGGACTCGTCACAATGAGCAGTTCTTC. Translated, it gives CASSLPGTRHNEQFF.

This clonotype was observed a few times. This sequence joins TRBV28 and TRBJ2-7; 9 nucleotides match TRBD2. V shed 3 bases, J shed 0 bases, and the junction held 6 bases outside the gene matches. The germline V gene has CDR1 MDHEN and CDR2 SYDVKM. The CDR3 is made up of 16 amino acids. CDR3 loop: CASSFFTSGHSYEQYF. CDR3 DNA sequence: TGTGCCAGCAGTTTCTTTACTAGCGGGCACTCCTACGAGCAGTACTTC. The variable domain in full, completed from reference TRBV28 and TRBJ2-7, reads DVKVTQSSRYLVKRTGEKVFLECVQDMDHENMFWYRQDPGLGLRLIYFSYDVKMKEKGDIPEGYSVSREKKERFSLILESASTNQTSMYLCASSFFTSGHSYEQYFGPGTRLTVT.

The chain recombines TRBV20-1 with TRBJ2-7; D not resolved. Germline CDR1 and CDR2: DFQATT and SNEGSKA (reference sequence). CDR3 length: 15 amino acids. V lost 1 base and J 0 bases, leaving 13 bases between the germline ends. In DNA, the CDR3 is TGCAGTGCTAGAGCTGGGCAGATCAGCTCCTACGAGCAGTACTTC. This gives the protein CSARAGQISSYEQYF.

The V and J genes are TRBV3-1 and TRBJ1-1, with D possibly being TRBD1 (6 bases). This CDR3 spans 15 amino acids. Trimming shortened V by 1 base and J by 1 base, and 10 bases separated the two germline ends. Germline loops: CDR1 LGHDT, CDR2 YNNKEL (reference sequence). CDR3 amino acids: CASSQVPGANTEAFF. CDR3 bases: TGTGCCAGCAGCCAAGTACCAGGGGCGAACACTGAAGCTTTCTTT.

The CDR3 nucleotides are TGTGCCAGCAGCCGACAGGTCTACGAGCAGTACTTC. It codes for CASSRQVYEQYF. The chain is built from TRBV7-9 and TRBJ2-7; D might be TRBD1 (6 bases). Germline-derived CDR1 and CDR2 are SEHNR and FQNEAQ (reference sequence). The CDR3 length is 12 residues. V was shortened by 5 bases and J by 3 bases, with 8 bases between the two germline ends.

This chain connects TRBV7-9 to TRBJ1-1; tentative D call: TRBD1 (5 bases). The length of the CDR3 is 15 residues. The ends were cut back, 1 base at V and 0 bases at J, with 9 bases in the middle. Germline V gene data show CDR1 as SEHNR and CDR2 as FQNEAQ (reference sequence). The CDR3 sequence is CASSLGTPLNTEAFF. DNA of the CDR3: TGTGCCAGCAGCTTAGGGACACCCCTGAACACTGAAGCTTTCTTT.

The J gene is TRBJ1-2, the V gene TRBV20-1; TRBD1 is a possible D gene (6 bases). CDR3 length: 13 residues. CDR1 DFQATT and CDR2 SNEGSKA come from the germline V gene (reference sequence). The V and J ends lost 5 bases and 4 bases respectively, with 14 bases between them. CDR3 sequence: CSALDRRLYGYTF. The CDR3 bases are TGCAGTGCTCTGGACAGAAGGCTCTATGGCTACACCTTC.

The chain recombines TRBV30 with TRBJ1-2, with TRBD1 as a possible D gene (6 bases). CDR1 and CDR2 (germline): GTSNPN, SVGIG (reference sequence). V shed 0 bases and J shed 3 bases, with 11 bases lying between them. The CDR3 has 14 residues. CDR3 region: CAWSVGSGDYGYTF. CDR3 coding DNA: TGTGCCTGGAGTGTAGGGTCAGGGGACTATGGCTACACCTTC. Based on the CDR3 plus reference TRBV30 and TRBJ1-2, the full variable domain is SQTIHQWPATLVQPVGSPLSLECTVEGTSNPNLYWYRQAAGRGLQLLFYSVGIGQISSEVPQNLSASRPQDRQFILSSKKLLLSDSGFYLCAWSVGSGDYGYTFGSGTRLTVV.

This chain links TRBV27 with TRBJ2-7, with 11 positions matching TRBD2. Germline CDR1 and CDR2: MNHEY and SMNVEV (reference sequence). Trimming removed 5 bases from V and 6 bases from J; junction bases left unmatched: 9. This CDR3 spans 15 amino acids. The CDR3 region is CASSPTSGSGSEQYF. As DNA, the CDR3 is TGTGCCAGCAGTCCTACTAGCGGGAGCGGTTCCGAGCAGTACTTC.

CDR3 DNA sequence: TGTGCCAGCAGTTTAGACAACCGGGTAGACACCGGGGAGCTGTTTTTT. Its protein is CASSLDNRVDTGELFF. V usage is TRBV28 and J usage is TRBJ2-2; D not certain. The CDR3 is 16 residues long. The V end lost 2 bases, the J end lost 3 bases, and 13 bases lay between the germline ends. CDR1 MDHEN and CDR2 SYDVKM come from the germline V gene.

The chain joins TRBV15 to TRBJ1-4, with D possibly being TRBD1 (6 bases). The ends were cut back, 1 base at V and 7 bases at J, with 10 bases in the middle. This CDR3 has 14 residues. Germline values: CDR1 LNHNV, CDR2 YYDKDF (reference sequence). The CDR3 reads CATSRAGDVEKLFF. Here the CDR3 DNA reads TGTGCCACCAGCAGAGCAGGGGACGTTGAAAAACTGTTTTTT.

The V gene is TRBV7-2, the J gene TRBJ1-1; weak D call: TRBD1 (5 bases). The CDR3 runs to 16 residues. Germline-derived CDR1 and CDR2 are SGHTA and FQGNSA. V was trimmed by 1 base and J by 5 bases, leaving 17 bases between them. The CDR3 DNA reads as TGTGCCAGCAGCTTAGGACTCCGGGGGGAGGGGACTGAAGCTTTCTTT. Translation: CASSLGLRGEGTEAFF. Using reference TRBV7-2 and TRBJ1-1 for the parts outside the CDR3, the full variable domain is GAGVSQSPSNKVTEKGKDVELRCDPISGHTALYWYRQSLGQGLEFLIYFQGNSAPDKSGLPSDRFSAERTGGSVSTLTIQRTQQEDSAVYLCASSLGLRGEGTEAFFGQGTRLTVV.

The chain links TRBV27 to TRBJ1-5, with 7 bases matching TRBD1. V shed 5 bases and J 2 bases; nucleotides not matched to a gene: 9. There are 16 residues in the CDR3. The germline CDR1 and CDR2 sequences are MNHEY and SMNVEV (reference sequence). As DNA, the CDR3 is TGTGCCAGCAGTCCCCGGTGGCAGGGGGGCAATCAGCCCCAGCATTTT. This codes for CASSPRWQGGNQPQHF.

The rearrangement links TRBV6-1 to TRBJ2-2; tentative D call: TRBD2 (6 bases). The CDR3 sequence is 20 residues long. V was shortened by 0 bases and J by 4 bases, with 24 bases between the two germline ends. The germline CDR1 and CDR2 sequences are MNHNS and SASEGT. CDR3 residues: CASSEALPSIFGGGTGELFF. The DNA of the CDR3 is TGTGCCAGCAGTGAAGCGCTTCCGTCTATATTCGGGGGAGGCACCGGGGAGCTGTTTTTT.

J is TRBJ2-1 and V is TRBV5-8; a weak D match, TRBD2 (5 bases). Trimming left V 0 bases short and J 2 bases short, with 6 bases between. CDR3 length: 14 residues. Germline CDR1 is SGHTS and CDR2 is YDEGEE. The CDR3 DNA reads TGTGCCAGCAGCTTGGTAGCGACCTACAATGAGCAGTTCTTC. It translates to CASSLVATYNEQFF.

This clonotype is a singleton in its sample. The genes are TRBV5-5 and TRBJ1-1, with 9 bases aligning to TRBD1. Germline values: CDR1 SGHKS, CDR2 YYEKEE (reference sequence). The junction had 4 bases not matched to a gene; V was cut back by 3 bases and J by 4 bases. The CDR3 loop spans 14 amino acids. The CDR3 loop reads CASSWDRVVTEAFF. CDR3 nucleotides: TGTGCCAGCAGCTGGGACAGGGTTGTCACTGAAGCTTTCTTT.

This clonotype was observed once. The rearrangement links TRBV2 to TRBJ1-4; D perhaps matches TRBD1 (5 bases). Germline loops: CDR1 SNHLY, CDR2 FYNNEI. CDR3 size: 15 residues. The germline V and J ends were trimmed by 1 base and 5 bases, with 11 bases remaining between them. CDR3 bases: TGTGCCAGCAGTGAAGGTCGGGGGATAAATGAAAAACTGTTTTTT. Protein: CASSEGRGINEKLFF.

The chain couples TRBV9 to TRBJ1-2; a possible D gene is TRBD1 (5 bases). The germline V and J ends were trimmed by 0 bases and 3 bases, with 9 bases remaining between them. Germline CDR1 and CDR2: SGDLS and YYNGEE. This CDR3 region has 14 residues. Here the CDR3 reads CASSVGQIDYGYTF. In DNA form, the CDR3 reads TGTGCCAGCAGCGTAGGACAGATCGACTATGGCTACACCTTC.

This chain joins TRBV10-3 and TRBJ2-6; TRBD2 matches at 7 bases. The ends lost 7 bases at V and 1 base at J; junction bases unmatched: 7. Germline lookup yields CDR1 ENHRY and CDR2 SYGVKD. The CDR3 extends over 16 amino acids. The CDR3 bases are TGTGCCATCACCCGAGGGGAGGGATCTGGGGCCAACGTCCTGACTTTC. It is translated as CAITRGEGSGANVLTF.